These 19 T cell receptor beta chains were sequenced from one sample in a study of cytomegalovirus exposure and HLA in healthy donors. The PCR had 60 Vbeta and 13 Jbeta primers. Clones were sequenced by immunoSEQ multiplex PCR, and TCRdb holds only the in-frame ones, with some missing. The top ten hold about a tenth of the sample, which has 90,000 to 120,000 clones, 70% seen once. The source material was PBMCs. All receptors come from a middle-aged man in good health and CMV-seropositive.

The chain has TRBV14 and TRBJ2-2, with 7 bases that match TRBD1. From germline, CDR1 is SGHDN and CDR2 FVKESK. V lost 5 bases to trimming and J lost 5 bases; unmatched junction nucleotides: 17. The CDR3 consists of 18 residues. Here the CDR3 reads CASSGYLTGADGTGELFF. The DNA for the CDR3 is TGTGCCAGCAGCGGTTACCTCACAGGGGCGGACGGGACCGGGGAGCTGTTTTTT.

This chain connects TRBV18 to TRBJ2-3, with 10 bases lining up with TRBD2. CDR1 is KGHSH, CDR2 LQKENI, per germline. CDR3 size: 14 residues. V lost 3 bases and J lost 5; bases outside the gene matches: 2. The CDR3 DNA reads as TGTGCCAGCTCACCGTCTAGCGGGAGAGATACGCAGTATTTT. This gives the protein CASSPSSGRDTQYF.

The gene calls are TRBV9 and TRBJ1-3; weak D call: TRBD1 (5 bases). This CDR3 has 15 amino acids. V dropped 4 bases and J dropped 0 bases, with 11 bases sitting between them. Germline lookup yields CDR1 SGDLS and CDR2 YYNGEE. CDR3 loop: CASSSSGGSGNTIYF. CDR3 coding DNA: TGTGCCAGCAGCTCCTCCGGGGGCTCTGGAAACACCATATATTTT.

This chain uses TRBV6-5 with TRBJ2-7, with 7 positions matching TRBD1. The CDR3 has 14 amino acids. V was pared by 7 bases and J by 3 bases, with 9 bases of the junction left unmatched. Germline V gene data show CDR1 as MNHEY and CDR2 as SVGAGI. The CDR3 is CASTTGTARYEQYF. The CDR3 bases are TGTGCCAGCACTACCGGGACAGCGCGCTACGAGCAGTACTTC.

In this sample, this clone turned up once. This rearrangement joins TRBV5-7 to TRBJ2-7, with 8 bases fitting TRBD2. TRBV5-7 is classed as an ORF, of uncertain function. The CDR3 is made up of 14 amino acids. Unmatched junction bases numbered 7, after V lost 4 bases and J lost 4 bases. This CDR3 is CASSPREVLYEQYV. Here the CDR3 DNA reads TGTGCCAGCAGCCCGCGGGAGGTTTTATACGAGCAGTACGTC.

The rearrangement links TRBV5-1 to TRBJ2-2; 11 positions match TRBD2. Germline V CDR1 and CDR2: SGHRS, YFSETQ. The J segment lost 6 bases and the V segment lost 4 bases, leaving 5 bases of the junction unmatched. CDR3 length equals 15 residues. The CDR3 DNA follows: TGCGCCAGCAGCCCCACTAGCGGGAGTGCCGGGGAGCTGTTTTTT. Amino acid sequence: CASSPTSGSAGELFF.

This chain's CDR3 is CASSRRDRGSYEQYF. The CDR3 coding sequence is TGTGCCAGCAGTCGCCGGGACAGGGGATCCTACGAGCAGTACTTC. The chain is built from TRBV7-8 and TRBJ2-7; 10 bases fit TRBD1. The CDR3 spans 15 residues. Per the germline V gene, CDR1 is SGHVS and CDR2 is FQNEAQ. The V gene end was trimmed by 6 bases and the J gene end by 1 base; junction bases not matched to a gene: 6.

The J gene is TRBJ2-2, the V gene TRBV30; no clear D. With 5 bases removed from V and 7 bases from J, the gap between germline ends came to 8 bases. Germline loops: CDR1 GTSNPN, CDR2 SVGIG (reference sequence). The CDR3 has 11 amino acids. CDR3 residues: CAWAALGELFF. In nucleotides, the CDR3 is TGTGCCTGGGCGGCTCTCGGGGAGCTGTTTTTT.

V usage is TRBV29-1 and J usage is TRBJ1-3; 9 bases fit TRBD1. CDR3 length: 14 amino acids. Germline loops: CDR1 SQVTM, CDR2 ANQGSEA. Unmatched junction bases numbered 5, after V lost 4 bases and J lost 4 bases. In DNA, the CDR3 is TGCAGCGTTGGTTTGGGACAGGGAGGAAACACCATATATTTT. It codes for CSVGLGQGGNTIYF.

The chain combines TRBV11-2 with TRBJ2-5, with 10 bases aligning to TRBD2. CDR3 length equals 15 residues. With V trimmed by 5 bases and J by 1 base, 4 bases remained unmatched. In germline, CDR1 is SGHAT, CDR2 FQNNGV. The CDR3 sequence is CASSPSGSAQETQYF. DNA for the CDR3: TGTGCCAGCAGCCCTAGCGGGAGTGCCCAAGAGACCCAGTACTTC.

J is TRBJ1-1 and V is TRBV6-6; D is perhaps TRBD1 (6 bases). CDR1 and CDR2 (germline): MNHNY, SVGAGI (reference sequence). The ends were cut back, 0 bases at V and 0 bases at J, with 11 bases in the middle. This CDR3 contains 16 residues. The CDR3 sequence: CASSYSSDSMNTEAFF. CDR3 in DNA: TGTGCCAGCAGTTACTCTTCGGACAGCATGAACACTGAAGCTTTCTTT.

V is TRBV6-6 and J is TRBJ2-2, with D possibly TRBD2 on 6 matching bases. CDR1 and CDR2 from the germline V gene are MNHNY and SVGAGI (reference sequence). The CDR3 has 15 residues. V shed 5 bases and J shed 2 bases, with 12 bases lying between them. CDR3: CASSNGLLNTGELFF. Written as DNA, the CDR3 is TGTGCCAGCAGTAACGGACTACTAAACACCGGGGAGCTGTTTTTT.

The rearrangement uses TRBV6-1 and TRBJ2-5, with D possibly being TRBD2 (6 bases). V dropped 6 bases and J dropped 5 bases, with 13 bases sitting between them. Germline CDR1 is MNHNS and CDR2 is SASEGT. CDR3 size: 13 residues. CDR3 DNA: TGTGCCAGCAGCTATACTAGCATGGAGACCCAGTACTTC. Translated, it gives CASSYTSMETQYF.

The chain links TRBV2 to TRBJ1-4; TRBD1 matches at 10 bases. Germline lookup yields CDR1 SNHLY and CDR2 FYNNEI. V was pared by 7 bases and J by 6 bases, with 2 bases of the junction left unmatched. This CDR3 region has 13 residues. DNA of the CDR3: TGTGCCAGCACAGGACAGGGGGATGAAAAACTGTTTTTT. As protein: CASTGQGDEKLFF. The full variable domain, completed using reference TRBV2 and TRBJ1-4, is EPEVTQTPSHQVTQMGQEVILRCVPISNHLYFYWYRQILGQKVEFLVSFYNNEISEKSEIFDDQFSVERPDGSNFTLKIRSTKLEDSAMYFCASTGQGDEKLFFGSGTQLSVL.

The genes are TRBV29-1 and TRBJ1-1; 9 bases fit TRBD1. The CDR3 is 13 amino acids. Germline V gives CDR1 SQVTM, CDR2 ANQGSEA. V shed 7 bases and J 6 bases; nucleotides not matched to a gene: 9. DNA for the CDR3: TGCAGCGGTGGGGGACAGGGTGATTCTGAAGCTTTCTTT. Protein product: CSGGGQGDSEAFF.

The CDR3 spells CASSQGEGGSSYEQYF. The DNA for the CDR3 is TGTGCCAGCAGCCAAGGGGAAGGGGGAAGCTCCTACGAGCAGTACTTC. V usage is TRBV4-2 and J usage is TRBJ2-7, with a tentative D call TRBD1 (6 bases). V lost 1 base and J lost 0, with 13 bases in between. The CDR3 is made up of 16 amino acids. The V gene's germline CDR1 is LGHNA and CDR2 YNFKEQ.

This rearrangement joins TRBV19 to TRBJ2-1, with D possibly TRBD2 on 6 matching bases. Trimming took off 2 bases at V and 1 base at J, with 9 bases between the two ends. Germline CDR1 is LNHDA and CDR2 is SQIVND (reference sequence). This CDR3 comprises 15 residues. Here the CDR3 DNA reads TGTGCCAGTAGTATAATGGGAGGTTCCTACAATGAGCAGTTCTTC. It specifies CASSIMGGSYNEQFF.

V gene TRBV29-1 combines with J gene TRBJ2-5; 9 nucleotides line up with TRBD1. This CDR3 spans 11 amino acids. Germline CDR1 and CDR2: SQVTM and ANQGSEA. Trimming at V came to 8 bases and at J to 7 bases, leaving 5 bases not matched to a gene. The chain's CDR3 is CSLDRGGTQYF. The CDR3 region has the DNA TGCAGCCTAGACAGGGGGGGGACCCAGTACTTC.

The chain links TRBV9 to TRBJ1-4; weak D call: TRBD1 (5 bases). Trimming left V 3 bases short and J 3 bases short, with 9 bases between. The germline V gene encodes CDR1 SGDLS and CDR2 YYNGEE. The CDR3 sequence is 14 residues long. CDR3 nucleotide sequence: TGTGCCAGCAGCGAGGGGTCAGCTAATGAAAAACTGTTTTTT. Residues: CASSEGSANEKLFF.